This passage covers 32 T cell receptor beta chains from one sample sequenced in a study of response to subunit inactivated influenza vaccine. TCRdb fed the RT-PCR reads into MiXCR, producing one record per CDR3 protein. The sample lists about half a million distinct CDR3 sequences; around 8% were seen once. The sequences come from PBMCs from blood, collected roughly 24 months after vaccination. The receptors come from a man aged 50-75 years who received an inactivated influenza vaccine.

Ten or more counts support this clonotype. CDR3 in DNA: TGTGCCAGCACCCACTCCGACCGCCCGAACACCGGGGAGCTGTTTTTT. It codes for CASTHSDRPNTGELFF. V gene TRBV28 combines with J gene TRBJ2-2; the D is unclear. The CDR3 has 16 amino acids. CDR1 MDHEN and CDR2 SYDVKM come from the germline V gene. Trimming cost V 7 bases and J 0 bases, with 15 bases left between them.

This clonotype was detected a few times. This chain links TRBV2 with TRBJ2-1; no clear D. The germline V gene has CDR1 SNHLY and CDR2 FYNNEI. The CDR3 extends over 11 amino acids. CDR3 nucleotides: TGTACCACAAGTATCCGACATGAGCAGTTCTTC. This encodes CTTSIRHEQFF.

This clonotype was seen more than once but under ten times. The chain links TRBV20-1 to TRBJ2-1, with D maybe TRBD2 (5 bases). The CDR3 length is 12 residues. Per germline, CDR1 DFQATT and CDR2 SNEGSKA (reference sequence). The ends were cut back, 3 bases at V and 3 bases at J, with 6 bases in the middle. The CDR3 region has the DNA TGCAGTGCTAGCACTAGCTACAATGAGCAGTTCTTC. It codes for CSASTSYNEQFF.

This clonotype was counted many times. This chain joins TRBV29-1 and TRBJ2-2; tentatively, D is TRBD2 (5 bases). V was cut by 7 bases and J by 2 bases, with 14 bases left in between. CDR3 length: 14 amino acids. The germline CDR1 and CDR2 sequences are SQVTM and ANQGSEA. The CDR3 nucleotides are TGCAGCGATCGCTTACTAGGCAACACCGGGGAGCTGTTTTTT. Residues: CSDRLLGNTGELFF.

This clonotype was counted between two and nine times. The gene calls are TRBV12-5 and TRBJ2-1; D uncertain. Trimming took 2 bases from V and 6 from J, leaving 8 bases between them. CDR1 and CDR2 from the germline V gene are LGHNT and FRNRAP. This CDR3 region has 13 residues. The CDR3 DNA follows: TGTGCTAGTGGTTTGATGAGTCGCAATGAGCAGTTCTTC. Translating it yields CASGLMSRNEQFF.

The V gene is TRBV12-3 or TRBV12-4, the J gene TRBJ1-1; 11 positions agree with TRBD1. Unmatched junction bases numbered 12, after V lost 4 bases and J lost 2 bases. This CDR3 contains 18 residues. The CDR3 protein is CASSSPLGQGVKNTEAFF. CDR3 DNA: TGTGCCAGCAGTTCCCCTTTGGGACAGGGGGTCAAAAACACTGAAGCTTTCTTT.

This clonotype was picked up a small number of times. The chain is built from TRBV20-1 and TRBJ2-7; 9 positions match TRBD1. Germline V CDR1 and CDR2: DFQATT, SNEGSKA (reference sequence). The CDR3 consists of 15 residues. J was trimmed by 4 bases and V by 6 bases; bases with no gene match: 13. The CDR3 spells CSAPVGGTGSYEQYF. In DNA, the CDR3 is TGCAGTGCCCCCGTTGGCGGGACAGGGAGTTACGAGCAGTACTTC.

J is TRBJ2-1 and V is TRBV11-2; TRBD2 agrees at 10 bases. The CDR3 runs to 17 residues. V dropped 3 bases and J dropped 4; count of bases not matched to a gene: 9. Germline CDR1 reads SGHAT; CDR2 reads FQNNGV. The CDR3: CASSLSPLAGLYNEQFF. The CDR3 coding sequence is TGTGCCAGCAGCTTGTCCCCACTAGCGGGACTTTACAATGAGCAGTTCTTC. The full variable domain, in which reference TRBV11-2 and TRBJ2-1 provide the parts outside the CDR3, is EAGVAQSPRYKIIEKRQSVAFWCNPISGHATLYWYQQILGQGPKLLIQFQNNGVVDDSQLPKDRFSAERLKGVDSTLKIQPAKLEDSAVYLCASSLSPLAGLYNEQFFGPGTRLTVL.

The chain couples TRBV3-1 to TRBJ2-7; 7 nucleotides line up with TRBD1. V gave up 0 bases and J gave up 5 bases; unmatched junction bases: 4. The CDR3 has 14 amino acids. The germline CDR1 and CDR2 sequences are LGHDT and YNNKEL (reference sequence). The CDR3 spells CASSQEGQRNEQYF. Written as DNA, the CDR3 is TGTGCCAGCAGCCAAGAGGGACAGCGAAACGAGCAGTACTTC.

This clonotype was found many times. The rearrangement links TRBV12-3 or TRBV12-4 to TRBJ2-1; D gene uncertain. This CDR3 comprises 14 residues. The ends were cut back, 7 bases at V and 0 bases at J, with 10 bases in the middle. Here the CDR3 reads CASTWHVSYNEQFF. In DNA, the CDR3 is TGTGCCAGCACTTGGCATGTCTCCTACAATGAGCAGTTCTTC.

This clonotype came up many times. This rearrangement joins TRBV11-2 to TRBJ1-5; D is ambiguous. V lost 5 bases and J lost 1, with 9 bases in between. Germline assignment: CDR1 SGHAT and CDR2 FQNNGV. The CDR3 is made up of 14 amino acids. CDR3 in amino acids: CASSVTGSNQPQHF. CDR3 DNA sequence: TGTGCCAGCAGCGTAACCGGGAGCAATCAGCCCCAGCATTTT.

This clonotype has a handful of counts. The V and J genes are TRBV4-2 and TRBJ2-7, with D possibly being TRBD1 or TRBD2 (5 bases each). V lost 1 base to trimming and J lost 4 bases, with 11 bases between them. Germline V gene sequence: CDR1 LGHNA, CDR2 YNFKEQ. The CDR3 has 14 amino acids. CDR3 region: CASSQGDGMYEQYF. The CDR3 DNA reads TGTGCCAGCAGCCAAGGGGACGGGATGTACGAGCAGTACTTC.

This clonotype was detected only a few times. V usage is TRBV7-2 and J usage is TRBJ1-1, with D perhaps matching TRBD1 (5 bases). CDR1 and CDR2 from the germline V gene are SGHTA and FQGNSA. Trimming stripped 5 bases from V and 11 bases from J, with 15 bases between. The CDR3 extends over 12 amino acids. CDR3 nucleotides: TGTGCCAGCAGCCCGAACAGGAGCCGTGCTTTCTTT. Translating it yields CASSPNRSRAFF.

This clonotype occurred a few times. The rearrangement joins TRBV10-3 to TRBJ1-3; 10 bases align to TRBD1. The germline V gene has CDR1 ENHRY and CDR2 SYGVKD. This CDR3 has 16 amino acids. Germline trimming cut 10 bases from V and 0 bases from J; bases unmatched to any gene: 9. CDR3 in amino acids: CATGDRGSLSGNTIYF. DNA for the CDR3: TGTGCCACCGGGGACAGGGGCTCTCTCTCTGGAAACACCATATATTTT.

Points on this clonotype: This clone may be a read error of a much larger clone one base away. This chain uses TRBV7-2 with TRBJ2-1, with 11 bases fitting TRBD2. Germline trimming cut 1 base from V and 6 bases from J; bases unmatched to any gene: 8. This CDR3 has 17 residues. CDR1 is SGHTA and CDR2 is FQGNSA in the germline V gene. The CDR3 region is CASSLGLAGGRLNEQFF. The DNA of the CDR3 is TGTGCCAGCAGCTTAGGGCTAGCGGGAGGCAGGCTCAATGAGCAGTTCTTC.

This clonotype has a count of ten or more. The CDR3 protein is CAISERGSATGELFF. CDR3 coding DNA: TGTGCCATCAGTGAGCGTGGGAGTGCCACCGGGGAGCTGTTTTTT. The chain employs TRBV10-3 and TRBJ2-2; D might be TRBD2 (5 bases). This CDR3 spans 15 amino acids. V was shortened by 2 bases and J by 4 bases, with 11 bases between the two germline ends. Germline lookup yields CDR1 ENHRY and CDR2 SYGVKD.

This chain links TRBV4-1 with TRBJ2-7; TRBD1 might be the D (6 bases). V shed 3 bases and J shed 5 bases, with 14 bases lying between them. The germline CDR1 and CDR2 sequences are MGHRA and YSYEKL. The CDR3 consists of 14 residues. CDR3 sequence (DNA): TGCGCCAGCAGCCAGGAAACAGGGTCGCACGAGCAGTACTTC. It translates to CASSQETGSHEQYF.

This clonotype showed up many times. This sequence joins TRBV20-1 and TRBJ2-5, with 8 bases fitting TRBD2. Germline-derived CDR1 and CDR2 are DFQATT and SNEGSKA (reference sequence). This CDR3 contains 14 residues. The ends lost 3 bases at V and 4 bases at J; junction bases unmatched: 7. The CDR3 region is CSASGRGLRETQYF. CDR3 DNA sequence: TGCAGTGCTAGCGGGAGGGGGTTGAGAGAGACCCAGTACTTC.

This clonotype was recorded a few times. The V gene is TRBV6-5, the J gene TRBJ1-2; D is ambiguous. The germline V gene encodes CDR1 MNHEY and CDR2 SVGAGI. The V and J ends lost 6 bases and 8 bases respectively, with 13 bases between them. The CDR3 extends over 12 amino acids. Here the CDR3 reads CASSLSNSGYTF. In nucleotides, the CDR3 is TGTGCCAGCAGCCTCAGTAACTCGGGCTACACCTTC.

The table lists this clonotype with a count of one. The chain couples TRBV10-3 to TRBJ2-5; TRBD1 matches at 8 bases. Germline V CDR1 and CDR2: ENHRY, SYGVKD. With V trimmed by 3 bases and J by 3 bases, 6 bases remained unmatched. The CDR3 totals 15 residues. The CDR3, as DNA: TGTGCCATCAGTGACCTCGGACAGGGTGAAGAGACCCAGTACTTC. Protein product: CAISDLGQGEETQYF.

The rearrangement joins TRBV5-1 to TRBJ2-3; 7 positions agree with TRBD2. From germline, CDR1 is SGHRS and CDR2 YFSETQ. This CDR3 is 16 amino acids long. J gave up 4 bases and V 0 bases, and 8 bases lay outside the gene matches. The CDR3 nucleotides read TGCGCCAGCAGCTTGGATGGCGGGAGTTCATCAGATACGCAGTATTTT. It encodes CASSLDGGSSSDTQYF.

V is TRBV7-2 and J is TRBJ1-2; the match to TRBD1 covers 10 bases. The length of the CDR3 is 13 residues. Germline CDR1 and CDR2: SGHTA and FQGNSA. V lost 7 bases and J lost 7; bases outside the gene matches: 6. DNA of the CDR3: TGTGCCAGCATCAGGGACAGGGGAAGTGGCTACACCTTC. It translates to CASIRDRGSGYTF.

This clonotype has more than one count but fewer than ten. The CDR3 region is CASSFYQGYEQYF. CDR3 bases: TGTGCCAGCAGTTTTTATCAGGGCTACGAGCAGTACTTC. The chain joins TRBV27 to TRBJ2-7, with D tentatively TRBD1 (5 bases). CDR3 length: 13 residues. V lost 3 bases and J lost 3, with 9 bases in between. The germline V gene encodes CDR1 MNHEY and CDR2 SMNVEV (reference sequence).

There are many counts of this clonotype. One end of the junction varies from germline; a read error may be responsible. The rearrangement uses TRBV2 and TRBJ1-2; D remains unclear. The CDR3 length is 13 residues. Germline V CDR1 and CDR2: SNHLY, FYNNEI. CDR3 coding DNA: TGTGCCACGACGGACGGCCTGGACTATAGCTACACCTTC. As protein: CATTDGLDYSYTF.

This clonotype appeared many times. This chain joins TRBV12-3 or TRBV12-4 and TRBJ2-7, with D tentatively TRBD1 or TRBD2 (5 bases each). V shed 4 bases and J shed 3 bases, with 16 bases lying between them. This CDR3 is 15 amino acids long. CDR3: CASSSRGKPDYEQYF. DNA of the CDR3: TGTGCCAGCAGTTCCCGGGGCAAGCCCGACTACGAGCAGTACTTC.

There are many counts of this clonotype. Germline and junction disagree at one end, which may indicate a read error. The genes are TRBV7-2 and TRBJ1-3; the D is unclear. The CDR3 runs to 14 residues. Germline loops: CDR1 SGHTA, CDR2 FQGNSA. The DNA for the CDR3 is TGTGCCAGCAGTTTAGGAGGGTCTGGAAACACCATATATTTT. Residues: CASSLGGSGNTIYF. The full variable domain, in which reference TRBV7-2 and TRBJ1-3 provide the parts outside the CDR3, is GAGVSQSPSNKVTEKGKDVELRCDPISGHTALYWYRQSLGQGLEFLIYFQGNSAPDKSGLPSDRFSAERTGGSVSTLTIQRTQQEDSAVYLCASSLGGSGNTIYFGEGSWLTVV.

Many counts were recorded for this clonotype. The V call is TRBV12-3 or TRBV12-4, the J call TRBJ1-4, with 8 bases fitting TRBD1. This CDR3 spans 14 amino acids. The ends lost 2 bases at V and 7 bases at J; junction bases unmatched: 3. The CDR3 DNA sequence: TGTGCCAGCAGTTTATCAGGGGGCGGTGAAAAACTGTTTTTT. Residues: CASSLSGGGEKLFF.

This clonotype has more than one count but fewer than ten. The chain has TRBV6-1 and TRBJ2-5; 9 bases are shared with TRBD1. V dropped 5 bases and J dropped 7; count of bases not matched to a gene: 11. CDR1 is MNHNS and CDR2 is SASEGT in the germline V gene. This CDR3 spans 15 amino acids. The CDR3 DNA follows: TGTGCCAGCAGTACCACAGGGGGCGGAACCCGGACCCAGTACTTC. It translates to CASSTTGGGTRTQYF.

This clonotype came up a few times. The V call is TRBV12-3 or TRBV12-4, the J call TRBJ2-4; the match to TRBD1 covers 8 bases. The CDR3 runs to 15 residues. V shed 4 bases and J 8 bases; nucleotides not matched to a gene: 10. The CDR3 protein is CASSSWTGQGDIQYF. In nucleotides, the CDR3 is TGTGCCAGCAGTTCTTGGACAGGGCAGGGAGACATTCAGTACTTC.

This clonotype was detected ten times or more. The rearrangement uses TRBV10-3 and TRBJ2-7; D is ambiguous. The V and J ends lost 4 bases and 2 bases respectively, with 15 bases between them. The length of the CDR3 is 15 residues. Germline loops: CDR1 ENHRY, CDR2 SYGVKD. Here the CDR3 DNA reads TGTGCCATCAGTGCCTCCCAGACCTTGCCCTACGAGCAGTACTTC. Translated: CAISASQTLPYEQYF.

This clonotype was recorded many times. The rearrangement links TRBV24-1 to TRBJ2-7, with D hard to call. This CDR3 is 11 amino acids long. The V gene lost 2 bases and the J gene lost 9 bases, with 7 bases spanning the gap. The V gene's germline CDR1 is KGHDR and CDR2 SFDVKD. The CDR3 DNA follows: TGTGCCACCAGTGATTATGCCGGGCAGTACTTC. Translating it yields CATSDYAGQYF.

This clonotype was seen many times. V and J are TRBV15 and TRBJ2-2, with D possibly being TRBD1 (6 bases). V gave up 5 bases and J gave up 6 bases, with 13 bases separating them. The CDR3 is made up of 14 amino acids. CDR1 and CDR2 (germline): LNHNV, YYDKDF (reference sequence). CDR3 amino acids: CATSGNRDSGELFF. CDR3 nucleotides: TGTGCCACCAGCGGAAACAGGGATTCCGGGGAGCTGTTTTTT.